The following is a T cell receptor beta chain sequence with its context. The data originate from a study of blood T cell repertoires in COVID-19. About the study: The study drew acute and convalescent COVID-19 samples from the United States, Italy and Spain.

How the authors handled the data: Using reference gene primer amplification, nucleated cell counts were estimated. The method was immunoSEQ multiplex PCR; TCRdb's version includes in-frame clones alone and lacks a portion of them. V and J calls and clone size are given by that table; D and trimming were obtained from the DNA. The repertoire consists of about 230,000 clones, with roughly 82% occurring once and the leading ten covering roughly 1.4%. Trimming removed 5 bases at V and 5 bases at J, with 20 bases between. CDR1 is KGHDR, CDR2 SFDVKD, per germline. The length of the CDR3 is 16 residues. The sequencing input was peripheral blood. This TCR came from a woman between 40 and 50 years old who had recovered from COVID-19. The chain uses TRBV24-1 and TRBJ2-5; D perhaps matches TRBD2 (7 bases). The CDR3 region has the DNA TGTGCCACCAGTGCCCCTGGGGGGGGGCTGGGTGAGACCCAGTACTTC. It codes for CATSAPGGGLGETQYF.